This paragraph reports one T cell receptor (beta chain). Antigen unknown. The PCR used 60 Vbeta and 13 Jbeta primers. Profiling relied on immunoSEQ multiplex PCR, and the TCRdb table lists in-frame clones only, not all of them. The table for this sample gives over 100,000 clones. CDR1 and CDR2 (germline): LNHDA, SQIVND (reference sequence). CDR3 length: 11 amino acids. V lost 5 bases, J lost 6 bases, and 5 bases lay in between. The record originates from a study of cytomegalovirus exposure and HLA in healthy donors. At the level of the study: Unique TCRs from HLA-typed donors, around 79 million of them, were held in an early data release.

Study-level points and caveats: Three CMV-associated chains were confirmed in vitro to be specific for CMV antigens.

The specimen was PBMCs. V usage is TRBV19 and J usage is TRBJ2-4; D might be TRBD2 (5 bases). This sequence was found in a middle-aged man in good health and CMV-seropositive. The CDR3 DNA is TGTGCCAGTAGTGAGGGAAACATTCAGTACTTC. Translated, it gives CASSEGNIQYF.